Given below is one TCR beta chain in context. Its antigen remains unknown. V was pared by 2 bases and J by 7 bases, with 14 bases between. The CDR3 is 14 residues long. Germline assignment: CDR1 MNHNY and CDR2 SVGAGI (reference sequence). This record belongs to a study of cytomegalovirus exposure and HLA in healthy donors. Study-wide context: About 83 million unique TCRs from HLA-typed donors made up an early data release. Study conclusions and caveats: Per a prior analysis, the majority of TCR beta V segments were productive roughly 90% or roughly 30% of the time.

The PCR had 60 Vbeta and 13 Jbeta primers. Data came from immunoSEQ multiplex PCR; TCRdb stores just in-frame clones and leaves some out. The repertoire holds about 130,000 clones, with roughly 80% as singletons. The chain links TRBV6-6 to TRBJ1-2; D is possibly TRBD1 (5 bases). The source is a boy younger than 18 in good health and CMV-seronegative. The specimen sequenced was PBMCs. The CDR3 region has the DNA TGTGCCAGCAGTTACGGGGGGGAGACGGTTGGCTACACCTTC. The encoded protein is CASSYGGETVGYTF.